A single T cell receptor beta chain is shown here with its context. Its antigen is undetermined. RNA was extracted with the RNeasy kit, and a quantity of 0.5 to 1 ug was reverse transcribed using random hexamers. MiXCR, applied by TCRdb to the immunoSEQ multiplex PCR reads, yields one record per CDR3 protein. The sample records tens of thousands of distinct CDR3 sequences, about 92% being singletons. This CDR3 is 15 amino acids long. The V end lost 5 bases, the J end lost 2 bases, and 15 bases lay between the germline ends. Germline V gene lookup returns CDR1 SGHAT and CDR2 FQNNGV. The sample comes from a study of CD8 T cells in Susac syndrome. Points from the study as a whole: It was acknowledged in the study that its TCR sequencing and HLA analysis involved a relatively small number of individuals.

The source material was CD8+ T cells from PBMCs. The source of this sequence is a human donor in good health. The chain has TRBV11-2 and TRBJ2-5; TRBD1 is a possible D gene (6 bases). The DNA for the CDR3 is TGTGCCAGCAGCCCCTATCGGACAGTACAAGAGACCCAGTACTTC. Its translation: CASSPYRTVQETQYF.